These 7 T cell receptor beta chains were all obtained from the same sample, sequenced in a study of graft-versus-host responses after intestinal transplantation. The table came from immunoSEQ multiplex PCR; TCRdb's copy has only in-frame clones and leaves some out. The sample includes some 90,000 clones, roughly 90% seen only once; the top ten take approximately 0.11%. Their specific antigens are unknown. The material sequenced was unstimulated CD4+ T cells sorted from spleen or lymph node cells, taken before intestinal transplant. The receptors were sampled from a human donor who received an intestinal transplant.

This rearrangement joins TRBV13 to TRBJ2-2; 8 bases line up with TRBD1. Trimming at V came to 3 bases and at J to 7 bases, leaving 7 bases not matched to a gene. Germline CDR1 and CDR2: PRHDT and FYEKMQ (reference sequence). This CDR3 is built from 15 residues. The CDR3 here is CASSFQGAFSGELFF. The CDR3 DNA follows: TGTGCCAGCAGCTTTCAGGGGGCGTTTAGCGGGGAGCTGTTTTTT. The variable domain in full, with the rest retrieved from reference TRBV13 and TRBJ2-2, is AAGVIQSPRHLIKEKRETATLKCYPIPRHDTVYWYQQGPGQDPQFLISFYEKMQSDKGSIPDRFSAQQFSDYHSELNMSSLELGDSALYFCASSFQGAFSGELFFGEGSRLTVL.

The rearrangement links TRBV7-2 to TRBJ2-7; TRBD2 matches 7 bases. The CDR3 extends over 15 amino acids. The V gene's germline CDR1 is SGHTA and CDR2 FQGNSA. Losses at the gene ends were 4 bases for V and 1 base for J; bases not matched to a gene: 7. This CDR3 reads CASSYSSGGSYEQYF. The CDR3 DNA follows: TGTGCCAGCAGCTATTCTAGCGGAGGGTCCTACGAGCAGTACTTC.

V is TRBV5-1 and J is TRBJ1-6; TRBD1 agrees at 10 bases. The junction had 0 bases not matched to a gene; V was cut back by 0 bases and J by 6 bases. Germline V gene sequence: CDR1 SGHRS, CDR2 YFSETQ. The CDR3 loop spans 15 amino acids. For the CDR3, the DNA is TGCGCCAGCAGCTTGGGGGACAGGGGTAATTCACCCCTCCACTTT. Translation gives CASSLGDRGNSPLHF.

The chain employs TRBV19 and TRBJ1-3; tentative D call: TRBD1 (6 bases). The CDR3 extends over 16 amino acids. CDR1 is LNHDA, CDR2 SQIVND, per germline (reference sequence). V dropped 3 bases and J dropped 0 bases, with 12 bases sitting between them. CDR3 residues: CASSIADRLSGNTIYF. The CDR3 nucleotides read TGTGCCAGTAGTATTGCGGACAGACTCTCTGGAAACACCATATATTTT.

This chain links TRBV6-1 with TRBJ2-3, with 8 bases lining up with TRBD1. J gave up 7 bases and V 9 bases, and 9 bases lay outside the gene matches. The germline V gene has CDR1 MNHNS and CDR2 SASEGT. The CDR3 spans 13 residues. This CDR3 reads CASRGQGANTQYF. CDR3 sequence (DNA): TGTGCCAGTAGGGGGCAGGGGGCAAATACGCAGTATTTT.

The chain joins TRBV7-9 to TRBJ1-2, with 8 positions matching TRBD1. The CDR3 runs 13 residues. CDR1 is SEHNR, CDR2 FQNEAQ, per germline (reference sequence). V was pared by 5 bases and J by 8 bases, with 7 bases of the junction left unmatched. CDR3 DNA sequence: TGTGCCAGCAGCCCGGACAGGGTCGGGGGCTACACCTTC. It encodes CASSPDRVGGYTF.

The rearrangement uses TRBV6-5 and TRBJ2-7, with no clear D. The CDR3 runs to 13 residues. Trimming removed 7 bases from V and 0 bases from J, with 10 bases in between. CDR1 is MNHEY, CDR2 SVGAGI, per germline. The CDR3 DNA follows: TGTGCCAGCACCTACTCGAGCTCCTACGAGCAGTACTTC. This encodes CASTYSSSYEQYF.